This is a list of T cell receptor beta chains from one sample in a study of blood T cells in healthy people across ages. Using its own MiXCR run on the 5' RACE reads, TCRdb lists one record per CDR3 protein. This sample carries some 710,000 distinct CDR3 sequences, more than 35% of them seen once, and the ten largest clones take around 18%. Sequencing used blood. The receptors were gathered from an older man in good health. Both conserved end residues are part of each CDR3. The D gene is left open where the match is weak. Some rows have no size entry. The others give once, few or many, or a class for an expanded clone.

size	J	D	V	CDR3	DNA
many	TRBJ2-1	TRBD2	TRBV28	CASLEREVGYNEQFF	TGTGCCAGCCTTGAACGGGAGGTAGGGTACAATGAGCAGTTCTTC
NA	TRBJ1-2	NA	TRBV25-1	CASSELGRAGYTF	TGTGCCAGCAGTGAACTGGGGAGAGCTGGCTACACCTTC
NA	TRBJ2-2	TRBD2	TRBV7-2	CASSPGRLAGEVGELFF	TGTGCCAGCAGCCCAGGACGACTAGCGGGAGAAGTCGGGGAGCTGTTTTTT
NA	TRBJ1-1	TRBD1	TRBV20-1	CSAKSQGVDTEAFF	TGCAGTGCGAAGAGCCAGGGGGTGGACACTGAAGCTTTCTTT
few	TRBJ2-7	TRBD1	TRBV4-3	CASSQDADREYEQYF	TGCGCCAGCAGCCAAGACGCCGACAGGGAGTACGAGCAGTACTTC
NA	TRBJ2-2	NA	TRBV10-3	CAISGTGATGELFF	TGTGCCATCAGTGGAACGGGTGCCACCGGGGAGCTGTTTTTT
many	TRBJ1-2	NA	TRBV10-3	CAIADGDYGYTF	TGTGCCATCGCGGACGGCGACTATGGCTACACCTTC
NA	TRBJ2-1	NA	TRBV27	CASSSQRGYNEQFF	TGTGCCAGCAGTTCACAGAGGGGTTACAATGAGCAGTTCTTC
NA	TRBJ2-1	NA	TRBV20-1	CSARGGLDYDEQFF	TGCAGTGCGAGAGGGGGGCTGGATTACGATGAGCAGTTCTTC
NA	TRBJ1-1	NA	TRBV7-2	CASSLAETAEAFF	TGTGCCAGCAGCTTAGCAGAAACCGCTGAAGCTTTCTTT
few	TRBJ2-7	NA	TRBV5-1	CASSMVGEGQYF	TGCGCCAGCAGCATGGTGGGGGAAGGGCAGTACTTC
NA	TRBJ2-1	NA	TRBV20-1	CSARDSRDYNEQFF	TGCAGTGCTAGAGATTCACGCGATTACAATGAGCAGTTCTTC
NA	TRBJ1-2	NA	TRBV25-1	CASSEYDSNYGYTF	TGTGCCAGCAGTGAGTATGACAGCAACTATGGCTACACCTTC
few	TRBJ2-1	NA	TRBV7-3	CASSPRRDYNEQFF	TGTGCCAGCAGCCCTAGGCGAGACTACAATGAGCAGTTCTTC
once	TRBJ2-5	NA	TRBV12-3/TRBV12-4	CASSLRVEGETQYF	TGTGCCAGCAGTTTACGGGTTGAGGGAGAGACCCAGTACTTC
NA	TRBJ2-2	TRBD2	TRBV15	CATSREAPGLAGTGELFF	TGTGCCACCAGCAGAGAAGCCCCGGGACTAGCGGGCACCGGGGAGCTGTTTTTT
NA	TRBJ2-6	TRBD2	TRBV20-1	CSAVAGAGFASGANVLTF	TGCAGTGCTGTAGCGGGGGCAGGATTCGCTTCTGGGGCCAACGTCCTGACTTTC
few	TRBJ1-5	TRBD1	TRBV6-2/TRBV6-3	CASSPYLRQGGQPQHF	TGTGCCAGCAGTCCGTATCTGAGACAGGGGGGGCAGCCCCAGCATTTT
NA	TRBJ2-1	NA	TRBV7-2	CASSLVASPSYNEQFF	TGTGCCAGCAGCTTAGTGGCTAGCCCTTCCTACAATGAGCAGTTCTTC
NA	TRBJ2-5	NA	TRBV10-3	CAISESSGNEQYF	TGTGCCATCAGTGAGTCTAGCGGCAATGAGCAGTACTTC
few	TRBJ2-1	NA	TRBV6-5	CASSNGVISYNEQFF	TGTGCCAGCAGTAACGGAGTAATATCCTACAATGAGCAGTTCTTC
NA	TRBJ2-7	TRBD1	TRBV15	CATGQGVDEQYF	TGTGCCACCGGACAGGGTGTCGACGAGCAGTACTTC
NA	TRBJ1-1	TRBD1	TRBV29-1	CSGTGNSNTEAFF	TGCAGCGGGACAGGCAACTCGAACACTGAAGCTTTCTTT
NA	TRBJ1-2	NA	TRBV5-1	CASRTTRTYGYTF	TGCGCCAGCAGGACGACCCGGACCTATGGCTACACCTTC